This TCR beta chain emerged from a study of pediatric ulcerative colitis. Study findings and constraints: Rectal repertoires separated controls, mild-moderate and acute severe colitis. Two patients' blood samples yielded substantially fewer templates.

Germline V CDR1 and CDR2: SEHNR, FQNEAQ (reference sequence). V lost 6 bases and J lost 2; bases outside the gene matches: 7. The CDR3 consists of 15 residues. Using immunoSEQ multiplex PCR, the repertoire was profiled, and TCRdb retains in-frame clones only, with some absent. The table records about 64,000 clones, roughly 90% of them present only once. Points on this clone: Its antigen is still unknown.

Sequenced input: blood. This TCR was sampled from a boy between 5 and 17 years old with severe ulcerative colitis. This chain joins TRBV7-9 and TRBJ1-1; 9 bases line up with TRBD1. The CDR3, as DNA: TGTGCCAGCAGATCGCGGACAGGGGCAAACACTGAAGCTTTCTTT. Translation: CASRSRTGANTEAFF. The variable domain in full, completed from reference TRBV7-9 and TRBJ1-1, reads DTGVSQNPRHKITKRGQNVTFRCDPISEHNRLYWYRQTLGQGPEFLTYFQNEAQLEKSRLLSDRFSAERPKGSFSTLEIQRTEQGDSAMYLCASRSRTGANTEAFFGQGTRLTVV.